This T cell receptor (beta chain) was sequenced during a study of blood T cell repertoires in COVID-19. Background on the study: Collection of acute and convalescent COVID-19 samples took place in the United States, Italy and Spain.

V shed 5 bases and J shed 6 bases, with 9 bases lying between them. Germline CDR1 and CDR2: SGHRS and YFSETQ. The CDR3 totals 12 residues. Recruits, aged about 18 to 89 years, lived in 24 US areas. Cohorts were determined from participant-reported clinical history. For recovered donors of Cohort 3, there were two negative PCRs, clearance, or symptom resolution. Libraries were prepared by immunoSEQ multiplex PCR; TCRdb keeps only in-frame clonotypes and omits some of them. The sample has about half a million clones, about 85% seen once. The chain couples TRBV5-1 to TRBJ2-1, with a possible D match to TRBD1 (6 bases). The sample comprised PBMCs or T cells enriched from blood (not recorded which). The origin of this receptor is a woman aged 60-70 years who had recovered from COVID-19. CDR3 loop: CASSLQGNEQFF. CDR3 bases: TGCGCCAGCAGTTTACAGGGCAATGAGCAGTTCTTC.